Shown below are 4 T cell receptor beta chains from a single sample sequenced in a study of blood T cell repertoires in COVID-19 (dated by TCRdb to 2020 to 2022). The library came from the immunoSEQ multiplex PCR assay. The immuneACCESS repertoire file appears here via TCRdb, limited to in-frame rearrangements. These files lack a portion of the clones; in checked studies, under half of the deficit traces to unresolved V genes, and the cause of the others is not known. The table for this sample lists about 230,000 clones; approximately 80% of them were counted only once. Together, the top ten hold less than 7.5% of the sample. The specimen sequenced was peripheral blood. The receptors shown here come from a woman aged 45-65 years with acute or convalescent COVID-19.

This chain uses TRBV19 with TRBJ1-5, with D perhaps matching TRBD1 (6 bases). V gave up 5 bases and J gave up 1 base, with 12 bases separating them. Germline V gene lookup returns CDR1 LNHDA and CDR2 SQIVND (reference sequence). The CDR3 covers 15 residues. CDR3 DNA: TGTGCCAGTAGTCTACGGACAGCAAGCAATCAGCCCCAGCATTTT. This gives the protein CASSLRTASNQPQHF.

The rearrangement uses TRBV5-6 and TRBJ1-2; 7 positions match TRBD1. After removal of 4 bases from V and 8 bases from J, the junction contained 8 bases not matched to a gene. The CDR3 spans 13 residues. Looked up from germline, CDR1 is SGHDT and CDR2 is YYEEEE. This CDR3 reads CASSRGQSPGYTF. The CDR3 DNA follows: TGTGCCAGCAGCCGGGGACAGTCCCCAGGCTACACCTTC.

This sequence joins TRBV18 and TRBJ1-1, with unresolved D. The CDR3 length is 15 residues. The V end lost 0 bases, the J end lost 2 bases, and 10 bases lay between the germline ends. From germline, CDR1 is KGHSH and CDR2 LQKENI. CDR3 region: CASSPPGEGNTEAFF. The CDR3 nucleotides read TGTGCCAGCTCACCACCCGGGGAGGGCAACACTGAAGCTTTCTTT.

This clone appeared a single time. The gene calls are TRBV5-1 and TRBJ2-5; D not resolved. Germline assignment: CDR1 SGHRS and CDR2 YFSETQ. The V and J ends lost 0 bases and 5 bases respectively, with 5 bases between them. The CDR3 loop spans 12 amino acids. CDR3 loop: CASSLVRETQYF. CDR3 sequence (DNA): TGCGCCAGCAGCTTGGTACGGGAGACCCAGTACTTC.